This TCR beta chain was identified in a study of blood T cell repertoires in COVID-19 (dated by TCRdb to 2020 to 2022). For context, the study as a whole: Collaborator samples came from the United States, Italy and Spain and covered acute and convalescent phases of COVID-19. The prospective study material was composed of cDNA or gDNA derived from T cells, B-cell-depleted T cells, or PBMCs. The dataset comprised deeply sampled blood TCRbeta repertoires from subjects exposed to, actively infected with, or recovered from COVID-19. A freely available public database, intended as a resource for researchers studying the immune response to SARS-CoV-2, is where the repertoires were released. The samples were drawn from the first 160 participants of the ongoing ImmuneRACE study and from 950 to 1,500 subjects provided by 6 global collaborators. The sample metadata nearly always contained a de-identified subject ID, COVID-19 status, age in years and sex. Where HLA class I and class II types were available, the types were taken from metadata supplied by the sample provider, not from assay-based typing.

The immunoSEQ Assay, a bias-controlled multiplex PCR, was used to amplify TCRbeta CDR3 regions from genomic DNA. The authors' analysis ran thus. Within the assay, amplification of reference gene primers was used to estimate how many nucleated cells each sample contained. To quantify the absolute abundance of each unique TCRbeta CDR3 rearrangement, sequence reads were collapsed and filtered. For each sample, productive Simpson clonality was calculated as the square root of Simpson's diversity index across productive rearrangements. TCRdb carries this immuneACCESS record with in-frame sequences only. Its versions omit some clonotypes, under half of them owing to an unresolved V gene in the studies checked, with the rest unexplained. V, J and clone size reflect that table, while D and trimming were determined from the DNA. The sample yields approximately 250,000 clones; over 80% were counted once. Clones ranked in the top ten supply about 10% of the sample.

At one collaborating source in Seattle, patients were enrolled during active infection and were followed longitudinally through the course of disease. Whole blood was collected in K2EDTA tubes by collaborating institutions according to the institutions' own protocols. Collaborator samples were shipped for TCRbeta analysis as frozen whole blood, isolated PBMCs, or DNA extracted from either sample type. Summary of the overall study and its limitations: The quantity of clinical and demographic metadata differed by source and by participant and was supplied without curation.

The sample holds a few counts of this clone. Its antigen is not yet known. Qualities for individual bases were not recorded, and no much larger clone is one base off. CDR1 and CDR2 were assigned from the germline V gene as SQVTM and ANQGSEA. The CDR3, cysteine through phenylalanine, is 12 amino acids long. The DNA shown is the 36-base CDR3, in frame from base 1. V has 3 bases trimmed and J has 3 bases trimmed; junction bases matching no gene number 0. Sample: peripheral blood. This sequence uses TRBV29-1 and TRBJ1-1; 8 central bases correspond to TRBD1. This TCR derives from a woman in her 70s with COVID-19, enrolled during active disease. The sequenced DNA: TGCAGCGTTGAGACAGGGGACACTGAAGCTTTCTTT. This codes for CSVETGDTEAFF.